This T cell receptor beta chain is drawn from a study of T cell repertoires in cytomegalovirus infection. The wider study: TCR beta signatures that were public indicated CMV infection and matching HLA type.

Trimming took 5 bases from V and 1 from J, leaving 14 bases between them. The CDR3 covers 15 residues. MiXCR, applied by TCRdb to the reads, yields one record per CDR3 protein. There are roughly 130,000 distinct CDR3 sequences in the sample; 20% to 30% occur only once, and approximately 35% lies in the top ten. General study results and limits: Summed public TCR beta family frequency identified CMV carriers bearing the relevant HLA.

About this clonotype itself: Antigen: not known.

Source material: PBMCs, sequenced either directly or after in vitro stimulation (not recorded which). The rearrangement joins TRBV12-3 or TRBV12-4 to TRBJ1-1; the D gene is possibly TRBD1 (6 bases). The receptor's source is a human donor in good health (CMV status not recorded). Some clones in this sample may be carry-over from other donors' samples. CDR3 nucleotides: TGTGCCAGCAGTAATTACAGGGCCTCGAACACTGAAGCTTTCTTT. Its protein product is CASSNYRASNTEAFF.